This T cell receptor (beta chain) was recovered during a study of PD-1 blockade in mismatch repair-deficient tumors. The ends lost 1 base at V and 3 bases at J; junction bases unmatched: 5. Germline V gives CDR1 SGHKS, CDR2 YYEKEE (reference sequence). CDR3 length: 15 amino acids. Clones were sequenced by immunoSEQ multiplex PCR, and TCRdb holds only the in-frame ones, with some missing. The table lists around 100,000 clones, about three quarters of them singletons. The chain recombines TRBV5-5 with TRBJ2-7; TRBD2 matches 9 bases. The source of this sequence is an adult with mismatch repair-deficient cancer. Sequences were derived from peripheral blood, sampled around 60 weeks after starting pembrolizumab. CDR3 residues: CASSLSAGGFYEQYF. The CDR3 DNA is TGTGCCAGCAGCTTGTCGGCGGGAGGGTTCTACGAGCAGTACTTC. Together with reference TRBV5-5 and TRBJ2-7, the CDR3 gives the full variable domain: DAGVTQSPTHLIKTRGQQVTLRCSPISGHKSVSWYQQVLGQGPQFIFQYYEKEERGRGNFPDRFSARQFPNYSSELNVNALLLGDSALYLCASSLSAGGFYEQYFGPGTRLTVT.